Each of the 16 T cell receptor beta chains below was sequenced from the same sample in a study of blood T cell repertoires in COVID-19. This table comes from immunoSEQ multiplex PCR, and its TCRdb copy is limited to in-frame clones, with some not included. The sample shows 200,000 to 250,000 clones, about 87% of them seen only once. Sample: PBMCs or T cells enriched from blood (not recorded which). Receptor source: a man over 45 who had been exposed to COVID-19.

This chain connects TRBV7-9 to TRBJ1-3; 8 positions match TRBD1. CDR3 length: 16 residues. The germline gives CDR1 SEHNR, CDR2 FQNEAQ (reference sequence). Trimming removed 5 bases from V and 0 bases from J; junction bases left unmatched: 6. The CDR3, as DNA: TGTGCCAGCAGCCCATGGACAGGGTTCTCTGGAAACACCATATATTTT. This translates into CASSPWTGFSGNTIYF.

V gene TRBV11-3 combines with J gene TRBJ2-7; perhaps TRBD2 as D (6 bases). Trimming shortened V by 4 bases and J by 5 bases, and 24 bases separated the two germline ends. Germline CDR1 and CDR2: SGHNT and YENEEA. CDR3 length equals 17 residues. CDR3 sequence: CASSSRGLQIRLDEQYV. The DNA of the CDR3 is TGTGCCAGCAGCTCTAGGGGACTCCAAATTCGACTGGACGAGCAGTACGTC.

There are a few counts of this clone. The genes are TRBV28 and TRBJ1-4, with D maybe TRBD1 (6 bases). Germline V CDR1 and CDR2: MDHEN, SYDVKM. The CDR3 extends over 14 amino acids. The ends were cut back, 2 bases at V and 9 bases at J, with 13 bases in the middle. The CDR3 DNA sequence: TGTGCCAGCAGTTTAGCAGGGGTGGTCAAAAAACTGTTTTTT. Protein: CASSLAGVVKKLFF.

The CDR3 protein is CASSTGHRNQPQHF. The CDR3 DNA follows: TGTGCCAGCAGCACCGGACATCGCAATCAGCCCCAGCATTTT. This chain connects TRBV7-2 to TRBJ1-5; possibly TRBD1 for D (5 bases). In germline, CDR1 is SGHTA, CDR2 FQGNSA. The CDR3 sequence is 14 residues long. Between the trimmed V and J ends, which lost 5 bases and 2 bases, there was a span of 10 bases.

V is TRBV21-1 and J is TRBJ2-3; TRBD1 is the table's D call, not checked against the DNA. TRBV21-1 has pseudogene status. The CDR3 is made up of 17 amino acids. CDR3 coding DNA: TGTGCCAGCAGCAAAGATCTTAAGGGGCCATGCACAGATACGCAGTATTTT. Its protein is CASSKDLKGPCTDTQYF.

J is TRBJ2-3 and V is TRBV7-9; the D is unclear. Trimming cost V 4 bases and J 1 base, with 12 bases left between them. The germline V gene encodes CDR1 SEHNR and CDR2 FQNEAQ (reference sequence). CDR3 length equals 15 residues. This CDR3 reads CASSSPLGGTDTQYF. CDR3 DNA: TGTGCCAGCAGCTCTCCTTTGGGCGGCACAGATACGCAGTATTTT.

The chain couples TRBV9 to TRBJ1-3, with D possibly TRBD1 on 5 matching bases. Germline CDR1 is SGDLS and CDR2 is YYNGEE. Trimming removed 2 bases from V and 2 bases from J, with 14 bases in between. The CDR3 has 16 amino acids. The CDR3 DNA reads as TGTGCCAGCAGCGTCCGGGGGAGCCAGACTGGAAACACCATATATTTT. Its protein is CASSVRGSQTGNTIYF.

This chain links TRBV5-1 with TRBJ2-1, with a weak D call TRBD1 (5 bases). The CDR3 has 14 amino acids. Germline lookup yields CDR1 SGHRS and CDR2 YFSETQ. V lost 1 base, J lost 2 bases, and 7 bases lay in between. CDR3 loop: CASSLQGPYNEQFF. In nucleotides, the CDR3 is TGCGCCAGCAGCTTGCAGGGCCCCTACAATGAGCAGTTCTTC.

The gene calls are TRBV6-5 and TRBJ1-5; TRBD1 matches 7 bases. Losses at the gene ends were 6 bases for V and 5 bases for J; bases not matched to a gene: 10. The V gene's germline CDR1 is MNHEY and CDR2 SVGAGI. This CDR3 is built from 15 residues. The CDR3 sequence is CASSRYGTADQPQHF. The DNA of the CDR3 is TGTGCCAGCAGCCGATACGGGACAGCTGATCAGCCCCAGCATTTT.

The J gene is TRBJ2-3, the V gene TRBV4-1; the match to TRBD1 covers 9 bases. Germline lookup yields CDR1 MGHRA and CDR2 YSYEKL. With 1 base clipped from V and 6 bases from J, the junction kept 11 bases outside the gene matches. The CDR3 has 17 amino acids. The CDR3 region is CASSQVTRGTGSDTQYF. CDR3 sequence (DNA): TGCGCCAGCAGCCAAGTTACCCGCGGGACAGGGTCCGATACGCAGTATTTT.

For the CDR3, the DNA is TGTGCCAGCAGCCTGAAAGGGAGACGACCAGAAGCTTTCTTT. It translates to CASSLKGRRPEAFF. V and J are TRBV7-9 and TRBJ1-1, with D unclear. There are 14 residues in the CDR3. The V gene's germline CDR1 is SEHNR and CDR2 FQNEAQ (reference sequence). V lost 5 bases to trimming and J lost 8 bases, with 18 bases between them.

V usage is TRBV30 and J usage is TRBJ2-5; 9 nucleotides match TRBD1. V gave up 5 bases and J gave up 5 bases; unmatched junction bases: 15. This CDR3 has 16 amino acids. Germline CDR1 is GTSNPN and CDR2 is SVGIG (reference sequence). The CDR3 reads CAWSFGTGLNGETQYF. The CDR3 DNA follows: TGTGCCTGGTCCTTCGGGACAGGGCTAAACGGGGAGACCCAGTACTTC.

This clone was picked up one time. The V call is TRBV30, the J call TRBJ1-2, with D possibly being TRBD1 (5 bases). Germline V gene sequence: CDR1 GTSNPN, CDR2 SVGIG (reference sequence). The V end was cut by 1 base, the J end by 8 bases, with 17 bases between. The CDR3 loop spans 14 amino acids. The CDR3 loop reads CAWSATVKGLGYTF. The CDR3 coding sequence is TGTGCCTGGAGTGCGACAGTAAAGGGCCTAGGCTACACCTTC.

In DNA form, the CDR3 reads TGTGCCAGCAGTGGACTCCGGGGTGGGAGCTCCTACAATGAGCAGTTCTTC. This encodes CASSGLRGGSSYNEQFF. V usage is TRBV6-1 and J usage is TRBJ2-1, with a tentative D call TRBD2 (5 bases). Trimming cost V 4 bases and J 0 bases, with 16 bases left between them. CDR3 length equals 17 residues. CDR1 and CDR2 from the germline V gene are MNHNS and SASEGT.

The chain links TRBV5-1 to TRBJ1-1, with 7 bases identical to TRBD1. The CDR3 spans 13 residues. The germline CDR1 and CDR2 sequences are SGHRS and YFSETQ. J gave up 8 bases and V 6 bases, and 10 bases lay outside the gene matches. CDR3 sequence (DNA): TGCGCCAGCACCAGAGACAGGGCTACCGAAGCTTTCTTT. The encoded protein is CASTRDRATEAFF.

For the CDR3, the DNA is TGTGCCACCAGCAGATCCCCAAGACAGGCAACTAATGAAAAACTGTTTTTT. This codes for CATSRSPRQATNEKLFF. The rearrangement uses TRBV15 and TRBJ1-4, with a weak D call TRBD1 (6 bases). V shed 2 bases and J shed 0 bases, with 13 bases lying between them. This CDR3 spans 17 amino acids. Germline loops: CDR1 LNHNV, CDR2 YYDKDF (reference sequence).